This T cell receptor (beta chain) is from a study of OX40 agonist ivuxolimab in advanced cancers. Background on the study: A diagnosis of hepatocellular carcinoma, melanoma, renal cell or head and neck cancer was present in dose-escalation patients. Patients achieving partial responses numbered three: one hepatocellular carcinoma case and two cutaneous melanoma cases.

The data were produced by immunoSEQ multiplex PCR, yet TCRdb's version contains in-frame clones alone and is incomplete. Among 60,000 or so clones listed, nearly 90% were seen once. Study findings and constraints: CD4+ and CD8+ blood T cells expanded clonally by week 6 at 0.1 to 3.0 mg/kg.

Comment on this clone: Its antigen is not known.

Samples were taken at baseline and on day 1 of cycles 4 and 7. The receptor was derived from an adult with an advanced solid tumor such as melanoma, head and neck, liver or kidney cancer. The specimen comprised CD4+ or CD8+ T cells sorted from blood, sampled in a trial of the OX40 agonist ivuxolimab.

CDR3 bases: TGCAGCGGGGGGACAGTCAACACTGAAGCTTTCTTT. Residues: CSGGTVNTEAFF. The genes are TRBV29-1 and TRBJ1-1; TRBD1 agrees at 7 bases. V was clipped by 7 bases and J by 2 bases; unmatched bases: 4. The germline CDR1 and CDR2 sequences are SQVTM and ANQGSEA. CDR3 size: 12 residues.